Included here is one T cell receptor (beta chain) sequence, with context. The time point was: blood 2 weeks post-SBRT. Treatment: 15 Gy SBRT to primary tumor, nephrectomy 4 weeks later. The source of the sample is a study of radiation and T cells in renal cell carcinoma. The table came from immunoSEQ multiplex PCR; TCRdb's copy has only in-frame clones and leaves some out. This table has more than 95,000 clones, 81% appearing once. CDR3 length: 15 residues. V was clipped by 7 bases and J by 0 bases, with 13 bases between them. The germline V gene has CDR1 MDHEN and CDR2 SYDVKM. V and J are TRBV28 and TRBJ1-3; D may be TRBD1 (5 bases). The TCR comes from a man aged 45-60 years with renal cell carcinoma. The sample consisted of blood, taken from a patient whose treatment included radiotherapy and nephrectomy. This chain's CDR3 is CASTLGGFSGNTIYF. The CDR3 DNA follows: TGTGCCAGCACCCTCGGGGGGTTCTCTGGAAACACCATATATTTT.